Below, one TCR beta chain is given with its context. Its target is unknown. Here immunoSEQ multiplex PCR was the method, and the copy in TCRdb shows in-frame clones only, minus some. The sample includes 50,000 to 70,000 clones, roughly 80% of them seen just once. The length of the CDR3 is 13 residues. Per germline, CDR1 MNHEY and CDR2 SVGAGI. V lost 6 bases and J lost 8; bases outside the gene matches: 9. The record originates from a study of OX40 agonist ivuxolimab in advanced cancers. Study at large: Ivuxolimab, an agonist antibody against OX40 (CD134), was given to patients. Every 2 weeks, patients got intravenous ivuxolimab at one of six dose levels (0.01-10 mg/kg). Findings and caveats of the study: On average, CD8+ T cells showed a greater number of expanded clones than CD4+.

The sequencing used CD4+ or CD8+ T cells sorted from blood, collected in a trial of the OX40 agonist ivuxolimab. The gene calls are TRBV6-5 and TRBJ1-2, with 7 bases that match TRBD1. The sequence came from an adult with an advanced solid tumor such as melanoma, head and neck, liver or kidney cancer. CDR3 region: CASRLQGVGGYTF. The CDR3 DNA follows: TGTGCCAGCAGACTCCAGGGGGTGGGCGGCTACACCTTC.